This T cell receptor beta chain emerged from a study of blood T cell repertoires in COVID-19 (dated by TCRdb to 2019 to 2021). Regarding the complete study: Samples covering the acute and convalescent phases of COVID-19 were provided by collaborators in the United States, Italy and Spain. The material from the prospective study consisted of cDNA or gDNA derived from T cells, B-cell-depleted T cells, or PBMCs. Subjects who had been exposed to COVID-19, were actively infected with it, or had recovered from it provided the deeply sampled blood TCRbeta repertoires that made up the dataset. A freely available public database, intended as a resource for researchers studying the immune response to SARS-CoV-2, is where the repertoires were released. Samples came from the ongoing ImmuneRACE study (first 160 participants) plus 1,254 subjects from 6 global collaborators. Sample metadata almost always included a de-identified subject ID, COVID-19 status, age in years and sex. Where HLA class I and class II types were available, the types were taken from metadata supplied by the sample provider, not from assay-based typing.

This clone has just a few counts. Which antigen it targets is not known. Base-call qualities are not available, and no considerably larger clone is one nucleotide away. The immunoSEQ Assay, a bias-controlled multiplex PCR, was used to amplify TCRbeta CDR3 regions from genomic DNA. For the original study's pipeline: Within the assay, amplification of reference gene primers was used to estimate how many nucleated cells each sample contained. To quantify the absolute abundance of each unique TCRbeta CDR3 rearrangement, sequence reads were collapsed and filtered. For each sample, productive Simpson clonality was calculated by taking the square root of Simpson's diversity index across productive rearrangements. TCRdb provides this immuneACCESS table in a form limited to in-frame rearrangements. Some clones are lacking; in checked studies, under half of them reflect an unresolved V gene, and why the rest are absent is not known. V and J calls and clone size are those listed in that table; D and trimming were worked out from the DNA. The sample data list around 90,000 clones, and 87% of these were observed just once. About 15% of the sample goes to the ten largest clones.

Results the study describes overall, beyond this receptor: The quantity of clinical and demographic metadata differed by source and by participant and was supplied without curation.

Each collaborating institution followed its own protocols to collect whole blood in K2EDTA tubes. For TCRbeta analysis, collaborator samples were shipped as frozen whole blood, as isolated PBMCs, or as DNA extracted from either sample type. The CDR3 sequence holds 15 residues, the cysteine and phenylalanine included. The DNA shown is the 45-base CDR3, in frame from base 1. V is pared back by 1 base and J by 2 bases, with 10 bases lying between the germline termini. Via the germline V gene, CDR1 is SGHAT and CDR2 FQNNGV. The rearrangement joined TRBV11-2 to TRBJ2-3, and TRBD1 may be the D gene, going by 5 matching bases. The specimen was peripheral blood. This clonotype was sampled from a male donor with acute or convalescent COVID-19. The nucleotides are TGTGCCAGCAGCTTAGCAGCAGGGCCCACAGATACGCAGTATTTT. This encodes CASSLAAGPTDTQYF.